Detailed here is one T cell receptor (beta chain). No antigen is known for it. Base qualities are not provided; no much larger clone lies one nucleotide away. The CDR3 regions of human TCRbeta chains were subjected to immunosequencing. The authors' pipeline ran thus. TCRs in the repertoires were matched against a reference library of SARS-CoV-2-specific TCRs that had been generated with the MIRA antigen-specificity platform. Breadth was defined as the fraction of unique TCRs that were SARS-CoV-2-associated, and depth was defined as the fraction of total T cells that were SARS-CoV-2-associated. Using the MIRA data, every spike-specific TCR was mapped to the spike region that the TCR reacted to and assigned to either a CD4 or a CD8 class. Log10-transformed breadth and depth values were compared by one-way ANOVA with Sidak's multiple comparisons tests. The table comes from immuneACCESS by way of TCRdb, which keeps in-frame sequences with V and J called. Part of the clones is missing from these tables; in studies checked, under half for an unresolved V gene and the rest for unknown reasons. That table is the source of V, J and clone size, and D and trimming were worked out from the DNA. The sample has about 110,000 clones on record, roughly 87% of them singletons. The ten largest clones represent roughly 3.2% of the sample.

The data stem from a study of T cell responses to AZD1222 COVID-19 vaccine (dated by TCRdb to 2020 to 2022). Notes on the research overall: TCR sequencing was performed for approximately 240 trial participants, of whom 200 to 210 were given two doses of AZD1222 and some 25 were given two doses of MenACWY control vaccine. Enrollment into the trials was organized by age into subgroups of 18-55, 56-69 and 70-plus years, and those subgroups contained roughly 140, 27 and 60 TCR-sequenced participants, respectively. Study-level results and caveats: The vaccine-associated CD4 TCRs covered the entire spike protein, and the dominant responses fell in regions 160-218 and 743-854. The 56-69-year group was small, and its depth increase did not reach significance, likely because of low power. A significant rise in spike-specific TCR breadth and depth was observed after two AZD1222 doses relative to day 0 and relative to MenACWY recipients. Epitopes outside the regions mutated in the B.1.351 and B.1.1.7 variants were reportedly recognized by nearly half of the unique spike-specific TCRs. Because no day 14 peak-response samples were available, the repertoires could be characterized only after the peak T cell response. Conclusions about previously exposed vaccinees are limited because only 6 or 7 AZD1222 recipients were SARS-CoV-2 seropositive at baseline. Participants were mostly white British, with more females than males. The authors suggested clonal diversity may have been underestimated.

According to the study, the label for this sample's time point signals: baseline before first vaccination. The label giving this sample's treatment or condition can be read as: meningococcal conjugate vaccine given as trial control. Vaccinee samples came from UK trials COV001 and COV002, including a single-blind randomized controlled phase 2/3 trial of AZD1222 (ChAdOx1 nCoV-19) in healthy adults. For TCRbeta chain sequencing, PBMC samples from trial participants were taken at day 0 and at day 28 after the second dose. Trimming takes 5 bases off V and 8 bases off J; junction bases not matched to a gene: 6. The CDR3 covers 14 residues, taking in both the cysteine and the phenylalanine. Only the CDR3 part of the read is kept: 42 bases, read in frame from the first base. CDR1 and CDR2, looked up from the germline V gene (reference sequence), are LGHDT and YNNKEL.

The chain employs TRBV3-1 (or the pseudogene TRBV3-2) and TRBJ1-6; TRBD1 matches 7 bases in the middle. The receptor comes from an adult in good health. Sequencing was performed on peripheral blood, taken on day 0 of MenACWY control vaccination. The DNA reads TGTGCCAGCAGCACTTCAACAGGGGATTCACCCCTCCACTTT. Protein translation: CASSTSTGDSPLHF.